Listed here are 7 T cell receptor beta chains from one sample, sequenced in a study of cytomegalovirus exposure and HLA in healthy donors. The primer mix had 60 Vbeta and 13 Jbeta primers. Profiling relied on immunoSEQ multiplex PCR, and the TCRdb table lists in-frame clones only, not all of them. The sample has about 210,000 clones, about 80% seen once; the top ten hold approximately 5.7%. Sequenced: PBMCs. Receptor source: a man between 40 and 49 years old in good health and CMV-seropositive.

This chain connects TRBV6-5 to TRBJ1-2; 10 positions agree with TRBD1. V lost 4 bases, J lost 6 bases, and 5 bases stayed unmatched. Germline V lookup: CDR1 MNHEY, CDR2 SVGAGI. The CDR3 totals 14 residues. The CDR3 here is CASSFSGTGDGYTF. CDR3 nucleotides: TGTGCCAGCAGTTTCTCCGGGACAGGGGATGGCTACACCTTC.

The chain couples TRBV7-8 to TRBJ1-1; the D is unclear. CDR1 and CDR2 from the germline V gene are SGHVS and FQNEAQ. The CDR3 spans 15 residues. The V end was cut by 0 bases, the J end by 1 base, with 9 bases between. The CDR3 loop reads CASSLAPAGNTEAFF. In DNA, the CDR3 is TGTGCCAGCAGCTTAGCCCCAGCGGGGAACACTGAAGCTTTCTTT.

The genes are TRBV29-1 and TRBJ2-7; D gene unclear. Germline CDR1 SQVTM, CDR2 ANQGSEA. Trimming cost V 7 bases and J 4 bases, with 20 bases left between them. The CDR3 is 14 amino acids. The DNA for the CDR3 is TGCAGCGCCTCCCCTGATACTACCGGTTACGAGCAGTACTTC. This gives the protein CSASPDTTGYEQYF.

The rearrangement joins TRBV19 to TRBJ1-4; D unclear. CDR3 length: 16 amino acids. Germline V gene data show CDR1 as LNHDA and CDR2 as SQIVND (reference sequence). The germline V and J ends were trimmed by 5 bases and 5 bases, with 18 bases remaining between them. The CDR3 loop is CASSWSANYLNEKLFF. For the CDR3, the DNA is TGTGCCAGTAGTTGGTCAGCCAACTATCTGAATGAAAAACTGTTTTTT.

CDR3 amino acids: CASSVQGSETQYF. The CDR3 coding sequence is TGTGCCAGTAGCGTACAGGGAAGTGAGACCCAGTACTTC. V usage is TRBV19 and J usage is TRBJ2-5, with a tentative D call TRBD1 (6 bases). CDR1 LNHDA and CDR2 SQIVND come from the germline V gene (reference sequence). Deletions cut 6 bases from V and 5 bases from J, with 13 bases between. There are 13 residues in the CDR3. Based on the CDR3 plus reference TRBV19 and TRBJ2-5, the full variable domain is DGGITQSPKYLFRKEGQNVTLSCEQNLNHDAMYWYRQDPGQGLRLIYYSQIVNDFQKGDIAEGYSVSREKKESFPLTVTSAQKNPTAFYLCASSVQGSETQYFGPGTRLLVL.

The V gene is TRBV4-1, the J gene TRBJ2-1; 13 positions agree with TRBD2. J lost 5 bases, V lost 3 bases, and 10 bases had no gene match. There are 18 residues in the CDR3. Germline V gene data show CDR1 as MGHRA and CDR2 as YSYEKL. The CDR3 loop is CASSQGGLAGVSNNEQFF. The CDR3 DNA reads as TGCGCCAGCAGCCAGGGTGGACTAGCGGGAGTGTCCAACAATGAGCAGTTCTTC.

This sequence joins TRBV29-1 and TRBJ2-2; possible D gene TRBD2, 6 bases. V was trimmed by 7 bases and J by 4 bases, leaving 13 bases between them. Germline assignment: CDR1 SQVTM and CDR2 ANQGSEA. The CDR3 runs 13 residues. CDR3: CSAHREITGELFF. DNA of the CDR3: TGCAGCGCCCACCGGGAGATCACCGGGGAGCTGTTTTTT.